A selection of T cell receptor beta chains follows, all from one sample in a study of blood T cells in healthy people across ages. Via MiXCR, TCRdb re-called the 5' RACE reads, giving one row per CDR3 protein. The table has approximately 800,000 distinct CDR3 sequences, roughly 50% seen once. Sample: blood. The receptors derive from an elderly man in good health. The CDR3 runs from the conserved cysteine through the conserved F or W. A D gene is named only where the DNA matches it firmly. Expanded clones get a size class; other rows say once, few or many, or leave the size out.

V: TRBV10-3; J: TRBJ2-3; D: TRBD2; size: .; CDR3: CATQLAETLTDTQYF; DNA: TGTGCCACCCAGCTAGCGGAGACACTCACAGATACGCAGTATTTT
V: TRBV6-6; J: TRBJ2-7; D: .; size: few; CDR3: CASSSQQGPLRGEQYF; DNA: TGTGCCAGCAGCTCCCAGCAGGGGCCCTTAAGGGGGGAGCAGTACTTC
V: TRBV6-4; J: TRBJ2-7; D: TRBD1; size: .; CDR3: CASSDSLRDRGFLRKVDEQYF; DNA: TGTGCCAGCAGTGACTCCCTCCGGGACAGGGGGTTTCTCCGGAAGGTTGACGAGCAGTACTTC
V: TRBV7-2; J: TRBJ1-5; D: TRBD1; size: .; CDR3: CASSLVSGGSQPQHF; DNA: TGTGCCAGCAGCTTAGTCTCAGGGGGCAGTCAGCCCCAGCATTTT
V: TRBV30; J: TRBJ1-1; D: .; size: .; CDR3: CAWGRPNTEAFF; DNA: TGTGCCTGGGGTCGACCGAACACTGAAGCTTTCTTT
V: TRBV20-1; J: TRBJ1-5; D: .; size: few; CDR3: CSARDLGGQPQHF; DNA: TGCAGTGCTAGAGATCTGGGGGGTCAGCCCCAGCATTTT
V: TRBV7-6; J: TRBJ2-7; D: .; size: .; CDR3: CASSQLPQWEYEQYF; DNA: TGTGCCAGCAGCCAACTCCCACAGTGGGAGTACGAGCAGTACTTC
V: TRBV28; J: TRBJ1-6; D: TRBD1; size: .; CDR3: CASSSGGRANSPLHF; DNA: TGTGCCAGCAGTTCAGGGGGAAGAGCGAATTCACCCCTCCACTTT
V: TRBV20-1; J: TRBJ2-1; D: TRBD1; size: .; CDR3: CSARVRTGVSYNEQFF; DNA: TGCAGTGCTAGGGTTAGGACAGGGGTGTCCTACAATGAGCAGTTCTTC
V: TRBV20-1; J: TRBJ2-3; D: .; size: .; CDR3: CSARPGTYSTDTQYF; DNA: TGCAGTGCCCGTCCCGGGACTTACAGCACAGATACGCAGTATTTT
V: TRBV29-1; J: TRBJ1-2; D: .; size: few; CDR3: CSVRGGGDYGYTF; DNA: TGCAGCGTGCGAGGGGGGGGCGACTATGGCTACACCTTC
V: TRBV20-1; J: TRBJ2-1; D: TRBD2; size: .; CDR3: CSAEGLAGAVYNEQFF; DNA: TGCAGTGCTGAGGGACTAGCGGGAGCAGTATACAATGAGCAGTTCTTC
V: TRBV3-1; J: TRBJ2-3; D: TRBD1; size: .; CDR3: CASSQARRTGSIANPFTDTQYF; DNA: TGTGCCAGCAGCCAAGCTAGGAGGACAGGCTCCATAGCCAACCCTTTCACAGATACGCAGTATTTT
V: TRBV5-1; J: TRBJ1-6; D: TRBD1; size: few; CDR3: CASSLGGEGSPLHF; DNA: TGCGCCAGCAGCCTAGGGGGCGAAGGTTCACCCCTCCACTTT
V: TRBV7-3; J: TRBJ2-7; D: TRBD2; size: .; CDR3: CASSRLGLAGSEQYF; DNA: TGTGCCAGCAGCCGACTTGGACTAGCGGGAAGTGAGCAGTACTTC
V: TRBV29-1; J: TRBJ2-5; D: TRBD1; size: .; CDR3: CSARGQTGEEQYF; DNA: TGCAGCGCGCGGGGACAGACAGGGGAAGAGCAGTACTTC
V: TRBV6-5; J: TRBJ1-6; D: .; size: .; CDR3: CASSPGRGLHF; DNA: TGTGCCAGCAGTCCGGGACGTGGCCTCCACTTT
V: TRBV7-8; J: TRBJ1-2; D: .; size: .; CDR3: CASSSAAGPYGYTF; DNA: TGTGCCAGCAGCTCCGCCGCAGGACCCTATGGCTACACCTTC
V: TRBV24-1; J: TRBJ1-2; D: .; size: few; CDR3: CATSDTPRLGYTF; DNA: TGTGCCACCAGTGATACACCCCGGCTCGGCTACACCTTC
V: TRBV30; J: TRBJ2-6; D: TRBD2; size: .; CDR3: CAWRGRGTGANVLTF; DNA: TGTGCCTGGAGGGGGAGGGGTACTGGGGCCAACGTCCTGACTTTC
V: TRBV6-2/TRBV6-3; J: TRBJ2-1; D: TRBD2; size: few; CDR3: CASSHRLAGYNEQFF; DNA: TGTGCCAGCAGTCACCGACTAGCAGGATACAATGAGCAGTTCTTC
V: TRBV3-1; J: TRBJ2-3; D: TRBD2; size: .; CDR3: CASSQSGLANRYAYF; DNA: TGTGCCAGCAGCCAAAGTGGACTAGCGAATAGATACGCGTATTTT
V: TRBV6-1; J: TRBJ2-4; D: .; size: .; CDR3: CASSEVTWAQATLAKNIQYF; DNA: TGTGCCAGCAGTGAAGTTACGTGGGCCCAAGCGACTTTAGCCAAAAACATTCAGTACTTC
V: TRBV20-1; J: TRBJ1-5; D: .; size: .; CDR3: CSARDPISNQPQHF; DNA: TGCAGTGCTAGAGATCCGATTAGCAATCAGCCCCAGCATTTT
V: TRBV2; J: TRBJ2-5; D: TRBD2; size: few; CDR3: CAITPGLAGGHQETQYF; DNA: TGTGCCATCACTCCGGGACTAGCGGGAGGGCATCAGGAGACCCAGTACTTC
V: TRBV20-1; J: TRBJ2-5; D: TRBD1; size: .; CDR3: CSARSGTGMQTQYF; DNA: TGCAGTGCTAGATCCGGGACAGGGATGCAGACCCAGTACTTC
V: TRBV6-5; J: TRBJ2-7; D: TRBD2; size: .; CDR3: CASSRGELAYEQYF; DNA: TGTGCCAGCAGCCGGGGGGAGTTAGCCTACGAGCAGTACTTC
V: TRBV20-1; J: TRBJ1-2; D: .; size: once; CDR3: CSAPSGNYDYTF; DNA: TGCAGTGCTCCCTCAGGGAACTATGACTACACCTTC
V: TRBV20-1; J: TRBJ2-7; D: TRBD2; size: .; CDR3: CSARDDGTSGSYEQYF; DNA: TGCAGTGCTAGAGACGACGGGACTAGCGGGAGTTACGAGCAGTACTTC
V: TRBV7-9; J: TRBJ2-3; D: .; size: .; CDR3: CASSPSGGADTQYF; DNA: TGTGCCAGCAGCCCCAGTGGGGGGGCGGATACGCAGTATTTT
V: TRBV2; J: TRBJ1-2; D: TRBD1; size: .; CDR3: CASRTTGNYGYTF; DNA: TGTGCCAGCAGGACGACAGGGAACTATGGCTACACCTTC
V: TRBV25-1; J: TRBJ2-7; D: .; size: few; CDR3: CASTSKASYEQYF; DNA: TGTGCCAGCACCTCGAAGGCGTCCTACGAGCAGTACTTC
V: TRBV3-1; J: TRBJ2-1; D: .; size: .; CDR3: CASSQVPTGLDEQFF; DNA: TGTGCCAGCAGCCAAGTCCCCACAGGGTTGGATGAGCAGTTCTTC
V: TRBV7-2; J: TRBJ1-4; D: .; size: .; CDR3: CASSSNTGATNEKLFF; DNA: TGTGCCAGCAGCTCAAACACAGGCGCAACTAATGAAAAACTGTTTTTT
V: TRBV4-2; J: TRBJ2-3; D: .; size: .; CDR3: CASSQSPGDVDTQYF; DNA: TGTGCCAGCAGCCAAAGTCCGGGAGATGTAGATACGCAGTATTTT
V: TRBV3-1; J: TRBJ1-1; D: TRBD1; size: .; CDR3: CASRGTGTEAFF; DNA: TGTGCCAGCCGAGGGACAGGCACTGAAGCTTTCTTT
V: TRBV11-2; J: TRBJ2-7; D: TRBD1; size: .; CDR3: CASSTHRGPTYEQYF; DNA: TGTGCCAGCAGCACTCACAGGGGTCCCACCTACGAGCAGTACTTC
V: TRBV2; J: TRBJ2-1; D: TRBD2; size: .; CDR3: CASSDSREEEQFF; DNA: TGTGCCAGCAGTGATTCCCGGGAGGAGGAGCAGTTCTTC
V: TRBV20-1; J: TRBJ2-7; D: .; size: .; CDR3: CSARTGRRSYEQYF; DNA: TGCAGTGCCCGCACCGGGCGGCGGTCCTACGAGCAGTACTTC
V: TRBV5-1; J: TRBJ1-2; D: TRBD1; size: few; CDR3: CASSFTRGTNYGYTF; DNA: TGCGCCAGCAGCTTTACCAGGGGGACTAACTATGGCTACACCTTC
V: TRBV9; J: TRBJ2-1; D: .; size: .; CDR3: CDPVYNEQFF; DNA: TGTGACCCGGTATACAATGAGCAGTTCTTC
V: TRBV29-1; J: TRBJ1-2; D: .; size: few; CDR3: CSAADDGYTF; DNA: TGCAGCGCGGCGGACGATGGCTACACCTTC
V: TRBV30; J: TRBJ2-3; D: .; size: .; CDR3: CAWWETRERYAYF; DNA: TGTGCCTGGTGGGAAACTCGTGAAAGATACGCGTATTTT
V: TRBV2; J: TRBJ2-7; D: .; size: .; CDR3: CASSSVGYLEQYF; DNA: TGTGCCAGCAGTTCCGTCGGCTACCTCGAGCAGTACTTC
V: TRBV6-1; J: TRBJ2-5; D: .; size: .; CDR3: CASQIIGGTQETQYF; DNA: TGTGCCAGCCAAATAATAGGAGGGACCCAAGAGACCCAGTACTTC
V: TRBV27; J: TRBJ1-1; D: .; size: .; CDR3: CASSLQPEAFF; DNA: TGTGCCAGCAGTTTACAACCTGAAGCTTTCTTT
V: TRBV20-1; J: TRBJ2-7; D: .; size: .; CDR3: CSARLRLQGYEQYF; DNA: TGCAGTGCGAGACTGAGACTCCAGGGTTACGAGCAGTACTTC
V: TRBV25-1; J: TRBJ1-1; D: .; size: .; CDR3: CASSELRSLEAFF; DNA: TGTGCCAGCAGTGAATTAAGAAGCCTTGAAGCTTTCTTT
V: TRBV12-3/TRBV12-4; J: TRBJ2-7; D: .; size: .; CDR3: CASSVAQEGEQYF; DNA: TGTGCCAGCAGTGTGGCTCAGGAGGGCGAGCAGTACTTC
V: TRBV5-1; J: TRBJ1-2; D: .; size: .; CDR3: CASSPTGNLGKGYGYTF; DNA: TGCGCCAGCAGCCCTACGGGGAATCTGGGAAAGGGCTATGGCTACACCTTC
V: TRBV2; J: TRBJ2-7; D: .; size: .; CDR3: CANFGGPSYEQYF; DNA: TGTGCCAACTTTGGCGGCCCCTCCTACGAGCAGTACTTC
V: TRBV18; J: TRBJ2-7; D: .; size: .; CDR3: CASSPLLGEISYEQYF; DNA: TGTGCCAGCTCACCACTCTTGGGAGAAATCTCCTACGAGCAGTACTTC
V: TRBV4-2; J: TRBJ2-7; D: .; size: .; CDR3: CASSQEGAGHSYEQYF; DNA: TGTGCCAGCAGCCAAGAAGGAGCGGGCCACTCCTACGAGCAGTACTTC
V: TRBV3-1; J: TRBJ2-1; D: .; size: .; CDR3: CASSQDPPEQFF; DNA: TGTGCCAGCAGCCAAGACCCCCCTGAGCAGTTCTTC
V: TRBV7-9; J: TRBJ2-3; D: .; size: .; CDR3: CASTPRATDTQYF; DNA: TGTGCCAGCACCCCCAGGGCCACAGATACGCAGTATTTT
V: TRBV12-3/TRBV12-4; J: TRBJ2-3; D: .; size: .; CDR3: CASTPNNRYAYF; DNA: TGTGCCAGCACTCCCAATAACAGATACGCGTATTTT
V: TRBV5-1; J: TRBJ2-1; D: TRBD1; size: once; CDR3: CASNPGQAYNEQFF; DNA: TGCGCCAGCAATCCTGGACAGGCCTACAATGAGCAGTTCTTC
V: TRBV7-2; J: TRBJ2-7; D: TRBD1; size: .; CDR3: CASSPAGQGLYEQYF; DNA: TGTGCCAGCAGCCCGGCGGGACAGGGGTTATACGAGCAGTACTTC
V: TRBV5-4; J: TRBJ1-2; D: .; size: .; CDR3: CASSLLGTAGYTF; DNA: TGTGCCAGCAGCTTGTTAGGGACTGCTGGCTACACCTTC